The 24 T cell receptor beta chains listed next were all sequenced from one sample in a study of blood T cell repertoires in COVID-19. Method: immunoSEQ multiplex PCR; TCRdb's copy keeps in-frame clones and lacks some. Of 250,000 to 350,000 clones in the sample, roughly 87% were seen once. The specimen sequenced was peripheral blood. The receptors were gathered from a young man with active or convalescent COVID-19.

The CDR3 here is CASRNTGADGYTF. In nucleotides, the CDR3 is TGTGCCAGCAGGAATACAGGGGCTGATGGCTACACCTTC. The chain recombines TRBV6-5 with TRBJ1-2, with 7 bases identical to TRBD1. Looked up from germline, CDR1 is MNHEY and CDR2 is SVGAGI. The CDR3 is made up of 13 amino acids. V gave up 6 bases and J gave up 6 bases; unmatched junction bases: 7.

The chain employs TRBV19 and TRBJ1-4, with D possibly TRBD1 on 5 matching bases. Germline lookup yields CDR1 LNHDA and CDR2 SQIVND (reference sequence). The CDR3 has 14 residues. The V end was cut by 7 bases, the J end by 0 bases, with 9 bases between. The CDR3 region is CASKGVATNEKLFF. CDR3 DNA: TGTGCCAGTAAAGGGGTTGCAACTAATGAAAAACTGTTTTTT.

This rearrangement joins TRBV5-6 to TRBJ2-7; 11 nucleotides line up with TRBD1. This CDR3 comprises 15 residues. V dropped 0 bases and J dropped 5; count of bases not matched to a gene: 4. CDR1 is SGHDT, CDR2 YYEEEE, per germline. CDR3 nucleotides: TGTGCCAGCAGCTTGGCCGGGACAGGGGGTCACGAGCAGTACTTC. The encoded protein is CASSLAGTGGHEQYF.

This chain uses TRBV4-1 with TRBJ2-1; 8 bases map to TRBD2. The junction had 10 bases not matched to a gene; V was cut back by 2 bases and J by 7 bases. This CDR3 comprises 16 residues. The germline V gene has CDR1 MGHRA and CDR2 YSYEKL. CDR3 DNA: TGCGCCAGCAGCCAATTATCTACTAGCGGTCAGAATGAGCAGTTCTTC. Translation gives CASSQLSTSGQNEQFF.

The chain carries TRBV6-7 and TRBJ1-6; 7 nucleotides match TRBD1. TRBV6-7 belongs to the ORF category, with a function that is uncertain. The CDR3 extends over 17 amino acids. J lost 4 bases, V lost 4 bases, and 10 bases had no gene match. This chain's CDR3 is CASSSGTAFRYNSPLHF. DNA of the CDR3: TGTGCCAGCAGTTCCGGGACAGCCTTTCGGTATAATTCACCCCTCCACTTT.

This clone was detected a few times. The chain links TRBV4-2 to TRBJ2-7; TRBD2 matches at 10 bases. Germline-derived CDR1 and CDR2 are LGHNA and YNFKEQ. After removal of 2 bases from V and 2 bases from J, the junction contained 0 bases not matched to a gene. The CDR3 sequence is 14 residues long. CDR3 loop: CASSQTSGTYEQYF. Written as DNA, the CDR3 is TGTGCCAGCAGCCAAACTAGCGGGACCTACGAGCAGTACTTC.

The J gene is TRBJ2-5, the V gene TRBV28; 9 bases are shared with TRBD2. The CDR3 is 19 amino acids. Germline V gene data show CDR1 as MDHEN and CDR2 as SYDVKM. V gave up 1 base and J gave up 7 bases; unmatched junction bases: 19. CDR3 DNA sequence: TGTGCCAGCAGTTTATTTAGCGGGAGCGATCTAAGAAACTTCTTGACCCAGTACTTC. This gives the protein CASSLFSGSDLRNFLTQYF.

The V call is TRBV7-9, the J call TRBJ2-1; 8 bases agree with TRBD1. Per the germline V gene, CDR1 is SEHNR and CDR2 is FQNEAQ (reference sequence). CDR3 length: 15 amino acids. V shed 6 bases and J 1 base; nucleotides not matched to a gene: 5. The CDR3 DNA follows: TGTGCCAGCAGGAAACAGGGGGGTTCCTACAATGAGCAGTTCTTC. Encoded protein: CASRKQGGSYNEQFF.

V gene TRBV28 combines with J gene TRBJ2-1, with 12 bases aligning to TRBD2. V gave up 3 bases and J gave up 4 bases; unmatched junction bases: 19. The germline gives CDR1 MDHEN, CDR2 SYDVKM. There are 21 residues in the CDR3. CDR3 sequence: CASSFGVGRLAGGGRYNEQFF. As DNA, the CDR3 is TGTGCCAGCAGTTTCGGCGTGGGGCGGCTAGCGGGAGGGGGGAGGTACAATGAGCAGTTCTTC.

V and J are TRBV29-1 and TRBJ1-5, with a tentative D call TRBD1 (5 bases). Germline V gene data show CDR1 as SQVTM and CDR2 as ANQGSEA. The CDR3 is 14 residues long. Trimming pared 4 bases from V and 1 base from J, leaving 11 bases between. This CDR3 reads CSVAQGMSNQPQHF. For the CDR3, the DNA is TGCAGCGTTGCGCAGGGCATGAGCAATCAGCCCCAGCATTTT.

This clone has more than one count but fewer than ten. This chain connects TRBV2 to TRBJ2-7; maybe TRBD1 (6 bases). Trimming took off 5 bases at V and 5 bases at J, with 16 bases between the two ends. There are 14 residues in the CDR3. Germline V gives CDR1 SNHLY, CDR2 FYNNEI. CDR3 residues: CASSQSGVIDEQYF. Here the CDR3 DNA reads TGTGCCAGCAGTCAATCAGGGGTGATCGACGAGCAGTACTTC. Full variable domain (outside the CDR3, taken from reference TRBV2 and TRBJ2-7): EPEVTQTPSHQVTQMGQEVILRCVPISNHLYFYWYRQILGQKVEFLVSFYNNEISEKSEIFDDQFSVERPDGSNFTLKIRSTKLEDSAMYFCASSQSGVIDEQYFGPGTRLTVT.

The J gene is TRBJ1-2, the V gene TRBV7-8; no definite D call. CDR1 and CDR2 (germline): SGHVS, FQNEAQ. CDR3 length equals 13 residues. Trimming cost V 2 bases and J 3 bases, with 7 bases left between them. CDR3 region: CASSLMADYGYTF. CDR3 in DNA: TGTGCCAGCAGCTTAATGGCGGACTATGGCTACACCTTC.

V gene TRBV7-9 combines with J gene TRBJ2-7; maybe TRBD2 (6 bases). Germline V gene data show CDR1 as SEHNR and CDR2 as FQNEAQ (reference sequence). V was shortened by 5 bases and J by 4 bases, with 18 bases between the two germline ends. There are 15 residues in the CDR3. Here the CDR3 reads CASSHVGGHQYEQYF. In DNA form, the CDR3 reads TGTGCCAGCAGCCATGTGGGAGGACACCAATACGAGCAGTACTTC.

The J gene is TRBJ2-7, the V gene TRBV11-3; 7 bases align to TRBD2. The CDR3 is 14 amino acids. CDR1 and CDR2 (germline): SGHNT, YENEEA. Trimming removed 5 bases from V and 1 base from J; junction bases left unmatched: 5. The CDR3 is CASSLSGESYEQYF. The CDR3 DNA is TGTGCCAGCAGCCTAAGCGGGGAATCCTACGAGCAGTACTTC.

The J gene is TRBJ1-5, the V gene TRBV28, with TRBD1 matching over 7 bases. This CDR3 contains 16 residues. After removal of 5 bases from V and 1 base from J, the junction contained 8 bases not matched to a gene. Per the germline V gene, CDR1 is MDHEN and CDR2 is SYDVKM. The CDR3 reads CASSRRGTASNQPQHF. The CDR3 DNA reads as TGTGCCAGCAGTCGCAGAGGGACAGCAAGCAATCAGCCCCAGCATTTT.

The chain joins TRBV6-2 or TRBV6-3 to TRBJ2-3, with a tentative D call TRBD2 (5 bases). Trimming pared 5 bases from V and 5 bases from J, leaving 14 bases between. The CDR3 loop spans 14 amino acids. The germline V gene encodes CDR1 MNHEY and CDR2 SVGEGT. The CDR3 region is CASSKPADGDTQYF. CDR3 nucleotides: TGTGCCAGCAGTAAGCCAGCGGACGGAGATACGCAGTATTTT.

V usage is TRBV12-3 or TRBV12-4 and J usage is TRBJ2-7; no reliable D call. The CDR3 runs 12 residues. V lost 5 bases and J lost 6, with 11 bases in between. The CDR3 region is CASSPTSREQYF. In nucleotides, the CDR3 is TGTGCCAGCAGTCCGACATCGCGCGAGCAGTACTTC.

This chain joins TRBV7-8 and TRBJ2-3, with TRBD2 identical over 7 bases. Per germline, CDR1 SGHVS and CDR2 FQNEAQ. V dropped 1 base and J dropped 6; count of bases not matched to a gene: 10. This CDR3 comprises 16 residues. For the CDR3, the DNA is TGTGCCAGCAGCTTAGTTCGGCTAGCGGTCTGGGATACGCAGTATTTT. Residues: CASSLVRLAVWDTQYF.

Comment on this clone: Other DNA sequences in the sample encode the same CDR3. CDR3 protein: CASSPGGGTDTQYF. CDR3 bases: TGCGCCAGCAGCCCGGGGGGGGGCACAGATACGCAGTATTTT. The chain couples TRBV5-1 to TRBJ2-3; TRBD2 matches 8 bases. CDR1 SGHRS and CDR2 YFSETQ come from the germline V gene. V gave up 4 bases and J gave up 1 base; unmatched junction bases: 2. This CDR3 is built from 14 residues.

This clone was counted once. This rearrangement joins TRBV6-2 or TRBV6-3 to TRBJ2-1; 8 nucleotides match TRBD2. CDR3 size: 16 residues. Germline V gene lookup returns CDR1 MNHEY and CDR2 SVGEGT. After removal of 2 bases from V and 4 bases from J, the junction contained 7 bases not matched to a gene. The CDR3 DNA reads TGTGCCAGCAGTTACGGACCTAGCGGGTCATACAATGAGCAGTTCTTC. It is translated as CASSYGPSGSYNEQFF.

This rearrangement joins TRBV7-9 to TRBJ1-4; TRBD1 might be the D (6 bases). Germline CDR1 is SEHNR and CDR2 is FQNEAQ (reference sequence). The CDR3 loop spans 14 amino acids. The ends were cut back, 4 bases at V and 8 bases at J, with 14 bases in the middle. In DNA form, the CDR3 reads TGTGCCAGCAGCTCCGGTCGGGGGGGCGAAAAACTGTTTTTT. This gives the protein CASSSGRGGEKLFF.

The CDR3 region has the DNA TGCAGTGCTAGTTATGAAGAGACAGGCACAGATACGCAGTATTTT. This gives the protein CSASYEETGTDTQYF. This chain joins TRBV20-1 and TRBJ2-3, with D perhaps matching TRBD1 (5 bases). V was cut by 3 bases and J by 1 base, with 14 bases left in between. Germline CDR1 is DFQATT and CDR2 is SNEGSKA (reference sequence). This CDR3 has 15 residues.

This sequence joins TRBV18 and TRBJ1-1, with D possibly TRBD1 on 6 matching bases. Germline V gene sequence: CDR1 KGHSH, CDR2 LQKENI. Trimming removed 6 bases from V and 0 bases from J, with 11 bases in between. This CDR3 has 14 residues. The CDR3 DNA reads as TGTGCCAGCTCCCAGGACAGCATGAACACTGAAGCTTTCTTT. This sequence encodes CASSQDSMNTEAFF.

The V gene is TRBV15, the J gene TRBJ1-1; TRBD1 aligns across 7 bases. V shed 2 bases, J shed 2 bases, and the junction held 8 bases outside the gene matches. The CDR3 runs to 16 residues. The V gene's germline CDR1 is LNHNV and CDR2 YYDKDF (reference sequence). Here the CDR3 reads CATSRSTGTANTEAFF. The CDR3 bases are TGTGCCACCAGCAGATCTACCGGGACAGCAAACACTGAAGCTTTCTTT.